Shown below are 22 T cell receptor beta chains from a single sample sequenced in a study of naive and memory T cell subsets (dated by TCRdb to the late 2010s). Their antigens are not known. Libraries were made using UMI-ligation and nested PCR. The instrument given in TCRdb is Illumina MiSeq. An equimolar mix of two oligonucleotides covering both TRBC1 and TRBC2 was used as the beta constant-region primer. Four rounds of PCR were used to amplify ligated cDNA, with nested alpha and beta constant-region primers being used together with the SP2 primer. TCRdb's own reprocessing of the public reads used fastp at Q25 and MiXCR and kept productive beta chains. Each record represents a unique CDR3 protein, reported with the most common genes and DNA among its rows. Here the sample has roughly 100,000 distinct CDR3 sequences; around 11% occur a single time. The top ten constitute roughly 0.13% of the sample.

Beyond this particular receptor, the publication reports: A few larger clonotypes were present in naive repertoires, particularly the CD8 repertoires, and these clonotypes were possibly memory cells re-expressing CD45RA.

Sequences were obtained from naive CD4+ T cells from blood. The sample's cell subset or site label is to be understood as: naive T cells, CD45RA high CD27+. The source is a human donor in good health.

Ten or more counts support this clonotype. The V gene is TRBV7-2, the J gene TRBJ1-1; D is uncertain. The length of the CDR3 is 13 residues. The ends were cut back, 6 bases at V and 0 bases at J, with 8 bases in the middle. Germline V gene sequence: CDR1 SGHTA, CDR2 FQGNSA. As DNA, the CDR3 is TGTGCCAGCAGATCACAGCTGAACACTGAAGCTTTCTTT. This encodes CASRSQLNTEAFF.

V gene TRBV18 combines with J gene TRBJ2-7, with 7 bases matching TRBD1. In germline, CDR1 is KGHSH, CDR2 LQKENI. Trimming took 3 bases from V and 3 from J; bases not matched to a gene: 5. There are 14 residues in the CDR3. The CDR3 sequence: CASSPGTVVYEQYF. The CDR3 coding sequence is TGTGCCAGCTCACCCGGGACAGTTGTCTACGAGCAGTACTTC.

The sample holds a few counts of this clonotype. The chain has TRBV29-1 and TRBJ2-1; D is unresolved. The CDR3 extends over 14 amino acids. Trimming stripped 7 bases from V and 5 bases from J, with 18 bases between. Germline-derived CDR1 and CDR2 are SQVTM and ANQGSEA. CDR3 sequence reads: CSASFALQNNEQFF. CDR3 nucleotide sequence: TGCAGCGCGTCCTTCGCCCTACAAAACAATGAGCAGTTCTTC.

The rearrangement joins TRBV7-9 to TRBJ1-2, with D unclear. Germline CDR1 is SEHNR and CDR2 is FQNEAQ (reference sequence). V lost 5 bases and J lost 8, with 15 bases in between. This CDR3 region has 13 residues. The chain's CDR3 is CASSNRGQKGYTF. The CDR3 region has the DNA TGTGCCAGCAGCAACCGGGGTCAGAAAGGCTACACCTTC.

CDR3 coding DNA: TGTGCCAGCACCTGGACATATCTGGCCAAAAACATTCAGTACTTC. It yields the protein CASTWTYLAKNIQYF. The V and J genes are TRBV27 and TRBJ2-4; D possibly corresponds to TRBD1 (5 bases). This CDR3 region has 15 residues. V lost 7 bases and J 1 base, leaving 14 bases between the germline ends. CDR1 and CDR2 (germline): MNHEY, SMNVEV (reference sequence).

The V and J genes are TRBV12-3 or TRBV12-4 and TRBJ1-1; D may be TRBD1 (5 bases). The length of the CDR3 is 14 residues. V dropped 5 bases and J dropped 10 bases, with 20 bases sitting between them. CDR3 in DNA: TGTGCCAGCAGTCGCCCAGGGACCGCGACCAGAGCTTTCTTT. Amino acid sequence: CASSRPGTATRAFF.

V usage is TRBV3-1 and J usage is TRBJ1-6; tentative D call: TRBD1 (6 bases). Germline CDR1 is LGHDT and CDR2 is YNNKEL (reference sequence). This CDR3 is 14 amino acids long. The germline V and J ends were trimmed by 2 bases and 10 bases, with 12 bases remaining between them. CDR3 sequence: CASSQLQGESPLHF. Here the CDR3 DNA reads TGTGCCAGCAGCCAACTACAGGGAGAGTCACCCCTCCACTTT.

There are many counts of this clonotype. The V and J genes are TRBV4-2 and TRBJ2-7; D unresolved. Trimming took off 0 bases at V and 5 bases at J, with 8 bases between the two ends. The length of the CDR3 is 13 residues. The germline CDR1 and CDR2 sequences are LGHNA and YNFKEQ. The DNA of the CDR3 is TGTGCCAGCAGCCAAGACCCGGGCAACGAGCAGTACTTC. Protein: CASSQDPGNEQYF.

This clonotype was counted between two and nine times. The CDR3 region has the DNA TGTGCTAGTGGTTTGGGAAACACTGAAGCTTTCTTT. Amino acids: CASGLGNTEAFF. The chain joins TRBV12-5 to TRBJ1-1; D gene uncertain. Between the trimmed V and J ends, which lost 1 base and 2 bases, there was a span of 2 bases. The germline CDR1 and CDR2 sequences are LGHNT and FRNRAP. This CDR3 contains 12 residues.

This clonotype was seen repeatedly, ten times or more. The chain uses TRBV3-1 and TRBJ2-1; D not resolved. The CDR3 loop spans 11 amino acids. Looked up from germline, CDR1 is LGHDT and CDR2 is YNNKEL (reference sequence). V was clipped by 4 bases and J by 6 bases, with 4 bases between them. DNA for the CDR3: TGTGCCAGCAGCCGCACCAATGAGCAGTTCTTC. Translating gives CASSRTNEQFF.

The J gene is TRBJ1-3, the V gene TRBV6-6; D is ambiguous. CDR1 MNHNY and CDR2 SVGAGI come from the germline V gene (reference sequence). The V gene lost 6 bases and the J gene lost 4 bases, with 16 bases spanning the gap. The CDR3 sequence is 15 residues long. The CDR3 sequence: CASRAELSGGNTIYF. The CDR3 region has the DNA TGTGCCAGCAGGGCCGAATTATCGGGGGGAAACACCATATATTTT.

This CDR3 reads CASSPLPKGRADTQYF. The CDR3 coding sequence is TGTGCCAGCAGCCCCCTTCCGAAGGGAAGGGCAGATACGCAGTATTTT. V and J are TRBV9 and TRBJ2-3; the D is unclear. V was trimmed by 4 bases and J by 4 bases, leaving 19 bases between them. Germline-derived CDR1 and CDR2 are SGDLS and YYNGEE. The CDR3 is 16 amino acids.

This clonotype was counted a few times. The chain recombines TRBV7-2 with TRBJ1-5, with D unresolved. Germline-derived CDR1 and CDR2 are SGHTA and FQGNSA. The CDR3 is 13 residues long. V was pared by 2 bases and J by 1 base, with 3 bases between. The CDR3 DNA is TGTGCCAGCAGCTTACTCAGCAATCAGCCCCAGCATTTT. Translating gives CASSLLSNQPQHF.

Only a few counts were recorded for this clonotype. This rearrangement joins TRBV7-9 to TRBJ2-3, with 9 nucleotides matching TRBD2. With V trimmed by 4 bases and J by 2 bases, 1 base remained unmatched. From germline, CDR1 is SEHNR and CDR2 FQNEAQ (reference sequence). CDR3 length: 14 amino acids. In DNA form, the CDR3 reads TGTGCCAGCAGCTGGACTAGCGCCACAGATACGCAGTATTTT. It is translated as CASSWTSATDTQYF.

This clonotype has at least ten counts. CDR3 DNA: TGTGCCAGCAGCCACGGACAGGCCATTGAAAAACTGTTTTTT. This gives the protein CASSHGQAIEKLFF. This chain connects TRBV3-1 to TRBJ1-4; TRBD1 matches at 7 bases. Germline V gene lookup returns CDR1 LGHDT and CDR2 YNNKEL (reference sequence). The CDR3 extends over 14 amino acids. Unmatched junction bases numbered 5, after V lost 3 bases and J lost 7 bases.

The rearrangement uses TRBV12-3 or TRBV12-4 and TRBJ1-5; D unclear. The germline V and J ends were trimmed by 6 bases and 1 base, with 19 bases remaining between them. This CDR3 has 17 residues. Here the CDR3 DNA reads TGTGCCAGCAGCTCAGGATACAATTCTCTAAGCAATCAGCCCCAGCATTTT. It codes for CASSSGYNSLSNQPQHF.

This sequence joins TRBV20-1 and TRBJ2-3, with 7 bases aligning to TRBD1. V gave up 2 bases and J gave up 2 bases; unmatched junction bases: 7. CDR1 and CDR2 from the germline V gene are DFQATT and SNEGSKA (reference sequence). This CDR3 is built from 15 residues. In nucleotides, the CDR3 is TGCAGTGCTAGATCCCGTGGACAGGCCACAGATACGCAGTATTTT. The encoded protein is CSARSRGQATDTQYF.

This sequence joins TRBV7-2 and TRBJ2-5, with TRBD1 matching over 8 bases. Germline V gene sequence: CDR1 SGHTA, CDR2 FQGNSA. The CDR3 runs to 14 residues. Unmatched junction bases numbered 6, after V lost 5 bases and J lost 4 bases. The CDR3 reads CASSQRTGRETQYF. CDR3 bases: TGTGCCAGCAGCCAGCGGACAGGGCGAGAGACCCAGTACTTC.

This clonotype turned up a few times. The chain links TRBV10-3 to TRBJ2-1; 15 bases fit TRBD2. The ends lost 4 bases at V and 10 bases at J; junction bases unmatched: 5. The CDR3 has 15 residues. Germline assignment: CDR1 ENHRY and CDR2 SYGVKD. Here the CDR3 DNA reads TGTGCCATCAGTGCGGGACTAGCGGGAGGAGAAGAGCAGTTCTTC. This gives the protein CAISAGLAGGEEQFF.

This clonotype came up a few times. The V and J genes are TRBV28 and TRBJ2-5, with 11 bases identical to TRBD1. The germline V gene has CDR1 MDHEN and CDR2 SYDVKM. V lost 3 bases, J lost 5 bases, and 8 bases stayed unmatched. CDR3 length equals 16 residues. This CDR3 reads CASSFHGTGGVETQYF. As DNA, the CDR3 is TGTGCCAGCAGTTTCCACGGGACAGGGGGAGTGGAGACCCAGTACTTC.

The chain has TRBV9 and TRBJ2-7, with D perhaps matching TRBD1 or TRBD2 (6 bases each). This CDR3 spans 15 amino acids. Trimming pared 2 bases from V and 0 bases from J, leaving 12 bases between. Germline V gives CDR1 SGDLS, CDR2 YYNGEE. In DNA form, the CDR3 reads TGTGCCAGCAGCGTGGGGGGCCTCCGCTCCTACGAGCAGTACTTC. Residues: CASSVGGLRSYEQYF.

The gene calls are TRBV21-1 and TRBJ2-7; the tabulated D call, TRBD2, remains unverified against the DNA. TRBV21-1 represents a pseudogene. CDR3 length: 14 residues. The CDR3 sequence is CASSKRLAGCEQYF. As DNA, the CDR3 is TGTGCCAGCAGCAAAAGGCTAGCCGGGTGCGAGCAGTACTTC.